This T cell receptor beta chain was identified in a study of T cell changes during pregnancy in multiple sclerosis. Measured with immunoSEQ multiplex PCR; TCRdb has only the in-frame clones, and not every one. Of about 69,000 clones listed, approximately 90% are singletons. V shed 5 bases, J shed 5 bases, and the junction held 9 bases outside the gene matches. Germline-derived CDR1 and CDR2 are SGHTA and FQGTGA. The CDR3 has 16 amino acids. This specimen was peripheral blood, taken in the third trimester of pregnancy. The chain couples TRBV7-3 to TRBJ2-1, with TRBD2 matching 10 bases. The source is a female donor with multiple sclerosis, enrolled in a pregnancy study. In nucleotides, the CDR3 is TGTGCCAGCAGCCCCCAAGCTAGCGGGAGCCACAATGAGCAGTTCTTC. Amino acid sequence: CASSPQASGSHNEQFF.